The sequence of this T cell receptor (beta chain) was determined in a study of PD-1 blockade in mismatch repair-deficient tumors. Study-level information: Patients had approximately 11 mismatch repair-deficient cancer types and were previously treated and progressing.

Profiled with immunoSEQ multiplex PCR; TCRdb holds only in-frame clones, not every one. The top ten clones hold 15% to 20% of a sample with some 22,000 clones, about four fifths of them seen once. Trimming shortened V by 5 bases and J by 9 bases, and 11 bases separated the two germline ends. Per germline, CDR1 MNHNS and CDR2 SASEGT. CDR3 length: 11 amino acids. The gene calls are TRBV6-1 and TRBJ2-7, with unresolved D. The sequence derives from an adult with mismatch repair-deficient cancer. The sequences come from peripheral blood, collected 2 weeks after starting pembrolizumab. The DNA of the CDR3 is TGTGCCAGCAGTTACGCCGAGCTGCAGTACTTC. Translated: CASSYAELQYF.